This entry lists 31 T cell receptor beta chains sequenced from one sample in a study of CD8 T cells in Susac syndrome. It was with random hexamers that roughly 0.5 to 1 ug RNA was reverse transcribed. TCRdb re-derived calls from the immunoSEQ multiplex PCR reads in MiXCR, one entry per CDR3 protein. The sample yields 110,000 or so distinct CDR3 sequences, just under 95% seen once. The sequenced sample was CD4+ T cells from PBMCs. Receptors originate from a human donor with multiple sclerosis.

This chain connects TRBV4-3 to TRBJ1-2; D call uncertain. V dropped 0 bases and J dropped 7 bases, with 9 bases sitting between them. The CDR3 length is 13 residues. Germline V CDR1 and CDR2: LGHNA, YSLEER. The CDR3 bases are TGCGCCAGCAGCCAAGATAGACTTCGTGGCTACACCTTC. This gives the protein CASSQDRLRGYTF.

The chain carries TRBV5-1 and TRBJ2-7; 12 nucleotides align to TRBD2. This CDR3 region has 17 residues. The V gene end was trimmed by 0 bases and the J gene end by 0 bases; junction bases not matched to a gene: 4. Germline loops: CDR1 SGHRS, CDR2 YFSETQ. The CDR3 nucleotides read TGCGCCAGCAGCTTGGGAACTAGCGGGGGGAGCTCCTACGAGCAGTACTTC. Its translation: CASSLGTSGGSSYEQYF.

The rearrangement uses TRBV6-1 and TRBJ2-5; 9 positions agree with TRBD1. CDR3 size: 16 residues. From germline, CDR1 is MNHNS and CDR2 SASEGT. The junction had 10 bases not matched to a gene; V was cut back by 6 bases and J by 2 bases. The CDR3 region has the DNA TGTGCCAGCAGGGCACCACAACAGGGGGCACAAGAGACCCAGTACTTC. Its translation: CASRAPQQGAQETQYF.

The chain uses TRBV20-1 and TRBJ2-5, with 9 positions matching TRBD2. This CDR3 contains 17 residues. The trim removed 5 bases at V and 5 bases at J, leaving 18 bases unmatched. Germline CDR1 DFQATT, CDR2 SNEGSKA (reference sequence). The CDR3 DNA is TGCAGTGCTCTCTCTATAAAGCGGGGGGCCGGGGAGGAGACCCAGTACTTC. Its translation: CSALSIKRGAGEETQYF.

The chain joins TRBV9 to TRBJ2-3, with unresolved D. The CDR3 loop spans 13 amino acids. The V and J ends lost 0 bases and 3 bases respectively, with 5 bases between them. CDR1 SGDLS and CDR2 YYNGEE come from the germline V gene. In nucleotides, the CDR3 is TGTGCCAGCAGCGTAGGGCGGACAGATACGCAGTATTTT. Its protein product is CASSVGRTDTQYF.

The chain uses TRBV3-1 and TRBJ1-2, with D perhaps matching TRBD1 (5 bases). The CDR3 spans 12 residues. The V end was cut by 3 bases, the J end by 8 bases, with 10 bases between. Germline values: CDR1 LGHDT, CDR2 YNNKEL (reference sequence). The CDR3 nucleotides are TGTGCCAGCAGCCAGGCCCGGGGGGGCTACACCTTC. This sequence encodes CASSQARGGYTF.

This clonotype was counted only a few times. This chain connects TRBV10-3 to TRBJ2-3, with 10 bases that match TRBD2. J lost 15 bases, V lost 0 bases, and 9 bases had no gene match. Per the germline V gene, CDR1 is ENHRY and CDR2 is SYGVKD. This CDR3 has 14 amino acids. CDR3 sequence reads: CAISESTTSGPSYF. Written as DNA, the CDR3 is TGTGCCATCAGTGAGTCGACGACTAGCGGGCCCTCTTATTTT.

The V call is TRBV12-3 or TRBV12-4, the J call TRBJ2-6; a weak D match, TRBD1 (6 bases). The CDR3 covers 18 residues. The ends were cut back, 4 bases at V and 0 bases at J, with 16 bases in the middle. DNA of the CDR3: TGTGCCAGCAGTTACAGGACAGCTCTCCTCTCTGGGGCCAACGTCCTGACTTTC. Translating it yields CASSYRTALLSGANVLTF.

The J gene is TRBJ2-5, the V gene TRBV3-1; 9 nucleotides agree with TRBD1. V lost 5 bases to trimming and J lost 5 bases; unmatched junction nucleotides: 6. Germline lookup yields CDR1 LGHDT and CDR2 YNNKEL (reference sequence). The CDR3 has 14 residues. The CDR3 DNA sequence: TGTGCCAGCAGCTGGGGACAGGGATGGGAGACCCAGTACTTC. Protein: CASSWGQGWETQYF.

This rearrangement joins TRBV30 to TRBJ2-1; 9 bases line up with TRBD1. The V segment lost 1 base and the J segment 7 bases; nucleotides outside the gene matches: 8. The V gene's germline CDR1 is GTSNPN and CDR2 SVGIG (reference sequence). The CDR3 is 15 residues long. The CDR3 loop is CAWSGPGTGNNEQFF. The DNA of the CDR3 is TGTGCCTGGAGTGGTCCCGGGACAGGGAATAATGAGCAGTTCTTC.

J is TRBJ2-2 and V is TRBV14; 8 nucleotides align to TRBD2. The V segment lost 4 bases and the J segment 3 bases; nucleotides outside the gene matches: 10. Germline V lookup: CDR1 SGHDN, CDR2 FVKESK. There are 17 residues in the CDR3. The CDR3 reads CASSPRLTSADTGELFF. CDR3 bases: TGTGCCAGCAGCCCCCGACTGACTAGCGCGGACACCGGGGAGCTGTTTTTT.

The rearrangement links TRBV3-1 to TRBJ1-5; D is unresolved. Germline CDR1 LGHDT, CDR2 YNNKEL (reference sequence). Trimming removed 4 bases from V and 5 bases from J, with 9 bases in between. CDR3 length: 13 residues. The CDR3 loop reads CASSPSLDQPQHF. The CDR3, as DNA: TGTGCCAGCAGCCCCAGCCTGGATCAGCCCCAGCATTTT.

The J gene is TRBJ2-7, the V gene TRBV4-1; D remains unclear. Germline V gene data show CDR1 as MGHRA and CDR2 as YSYEKL. Trimming left V 0 bases short and J 3 bases short, with 0 bases between. CDR3 length: 11 residues. In DNA form, the CDR3 reads TGCGCCAGCAGCCAAGACTACGAGCAGTACTTC. Its translation is CASSQDYEQYF.

The V gene is TRBV12-5, the J gene TRBJ1-2, with TRBD1 matching 10 bases. CDR1 and CDR2 (germline): LGHNT, FRNRAP. The CDR3 is 16 residues long. The J segment lost 7 bases and the V segment lost 2 bases, leaving 10 bases of the junction unmatched. The CDR3 sequence is CASGLSGTGVAAGYTF. The CDR3, as DNA: TGTGCTAGTGGTTTGTCCGGGACAGGGGTGGCGGCTGGCTACACCTTC. Full variable domain (outside the CDR3, taken from reference TRBV12-5 and TRBJ1-2): DARVTQTPRHKVTEMGQEVTMRCQPILGHNTVFWYRQTMMQGLELLAYFRNRAPLDDSGMPKDRFSAEMPDATLATLKIQPSEPRDSAVYFCASGLSGTGVAAGYTFGSGTRLTVV.

The chain joins TRBV29-1 to TRBJ1-2; 10 positions match TRBD1. The CDR3 extends over 12 amino acids. Germline V lookup: CDR1 SQVTM, CDR2 ANQGSEA. Trimming took 4 bases from V and 7 from J; bases not matched to a gene: 3. CDR3 DNA: TGCAGCGTTGGACAGGGGGCAGGTGGCTACACCTTC. Its protein is CSVGQGAGGYTF.

The rearrangement uses TRBV28 and TRBJ1-2, with a possible D match to TRBD1 (6 bases). The V gene's germline CDR1 is MDHEN and CDR2 SYDVKM. The CDR3 runs 15 residues. V was shortened by 5 bases and J by 8 bases, with 21 bases between the two germline ends. The CDR3 coding sequence is TGTGCCAGCAGTGAGGGGGGGCGCGGAACTGGGGGCTACACCTTC. It codes for CASSEGGRGTGGYTF.

This chain connects TRBV3-1 to TRBJ1-1; D gene uncertain. CDR1 is LGHDT, CDR2 YNNKEL, per germline (reference sequence). V lost 2 bases and J lost 6, with 7 bases in between. The CDR3 loop spans 12 amino acids. Here the CDR3 reads CASSQYQSEAFF. In nucleotides, the CDR3 is TGTGCCAGCAGCCAATATCAGTCTGAAGCTTTCTTT.

The chain joins TRBV5-1 to TRBJ1-1; the D is unclear. Germline CDR1 SGHRS, CDR2 YFSETQ. V dropped 0 bases and J dropped 7 bases, with 10 bases sitting between them. CDR3 size: 13 residues. CDR3 DNA sequence: TGCGCCAGCAGCTTGGAGCCGGGTCGTGAAGCTTTCTTT. It translates to CASSLEPGREAFF.

V usage is TRBV19 and J usage is TRBJ1-5, with a possible D match to TRBD1 (5 bases). The CDR3 is 15 residues long. The germline V and J ends were trimmed by 8 bases and 0 bases, with 14 bases remaining between them. The germline V gene has CDR1 LNHDA and CDR2 SQIVND (reference sequence). CDR3 nucleotides: TGTGCCAGTGGGAAAGGGGCCTATAGCAATCAGCCCCAGCATTTT. Residues: CASGKGAYSNQPQHF.

V and J are TRBV18 and TRBJ1-1, with TRBD1 as a possible D gene (6 bases). V lost 6 bases to trimming and J lost 8 bases, with 19 bases between them. This CDR3 is built from 14 residues. CDR1 is KGHSH, CDR2 LQKENI, per germline. The CDR3 region is CASSPGGTVEEAFF. In DNA form, the CDR3 reads TGTGCCAGCTCCCCCGGGGGCACGGTGGAGGAAGCTTTCTTT.

In its sample, this clonotype was seen once. The chain employs TRBV7-9 and TRBJ2-3; no reliable D call. The CDR3 totals 14 residues. V was cut by 4 bases and J by 2 bases, with 10 bases left in between. Germline CDR1 reads SEHNR; CDR2 reads FQNEAQ (reference sequence). This chain's CDR3 is CASSSGISTDTQYF. The CDR3 DNA reads as TGTGCCAGCAGCTCCGGCATATCCACAGATACGCAGTATTTT.

V gene TRBV7-2 combines with J gene TRBJ2-3, with D uncertain. V gave up 3 bases and J gave up 0 bases, with 7 bases separating them. Germline values: CDR1 SGHTA, CDR2 FQGNSA. There are 14 residues in the CDR3. The CDR3 DNA reads as TGTGCCAGCAGCTTTGAGTGGAGCACAGATACGCAGTATTTT. It specifies CASSFEWSTDTQYF.

The chain recombines TRBV2 with TRBJ1-2; D not certain. Germline V CDR1 and CDR2: SNHLY, FYNNEI. This CDR3 region has 12 residues. V was shortened by 2 bases and J by 8 bases, with 9 bases between the two germline ends. The CDR3 sequence: CASSETAMGYTF. CDR3 DNA: TGTGCCAGCAGTGAAACGGCGATGGGCTACACCTTC.

The chain employs TRBV6-6 and TRBJ1-5; D not certain. Trimming shortened V by 0 bases and J by 0 bases, and 6 bases separated the two germline ends. This CDR3 has 15 residues. In germline, CDR1 is MNHNY, CDR2 SVGAGI (reference sequence). The CDR3 DNA is TGTGCCAGCAGTTACTCAAGGGCTAGCAATCAGCCCCAGCATTTT. Translating gives CASSYSRASNQPQHF.

The gene calls are TRBV12-3 or TRBV12-4 and TRBJ1-6; D remains ambiguous. CDR3 length: 15 amino acids. The V end was cut by 2 bases, the J end by 7 bases, with 12 bases between. Here the CDR3 DNA reads TGTGCCAGCAGTTTAACGGTATATGGAAATTCACCCCTCCACTTT. Amino acid sequence: CASSLTVYGNSPLHF.

CDR3 sequence (DNA): TGTGCCAGCAGCCAGAGACCGGGACAGCAAGAGACCCAGTACTTC. Protein product: CASSQRPGQQETQYF. The chain uses TRBV7-2 and TRBJ2-5, with TRBD1 identical over 7 bases. The V and J ends lost 5 bases and 2 bases, in that order; junction bases with no gene match: 8. The germline CDR1 and CDR2 sequences are SGHTA and FQGNSA. The CDR3 consists of 15 residues. The complete variable domain, with remaining parts taken from reference TRBV7-2 and TRBJ2-5, reads GAGVSQSPSNKVTEKGKDVELRCDPISGHTALYWYRQSLGQGLEFLIYFQGNSAPDKSGLPSDRFSAERTGGSVSTLTIQRTQQEDSAVYLCASSQRPGQQETQYFGPGTRLLVL.

J is TRBJ1-3 and V is TRBV5-1; D gene ambiguous. CDR3 length equals 14 residues. The ends were cut back, 1 base at V and 4 bases at J, with 9 bases in the middle. Per the germline V gene, CDR1 is SGHRS and CDR2 is YFSETQ. This CDR3 is CASSLLGLGNTIYF. The CDR3 DNA reads TGCGCCAGCAGCTTGCTAGGCCTCGGAAACACCATATATTTT.

The rearrangement joins TRBV4-1 to TRBJ1-3, with TRBD1 as a possible D gene (5 bases). This CDR3 comprises 17 residues. Deletions cut 1 base from V and 8 bases from J, with 21 bases between. Germline-derived CDR1 and CDR2 are MGHRA and YSYEKL. This CDR3 reads CASSQGNSGGMGYTIYF. The CDR3 DNA reads TGCGCCAGCAGCCAAGGAAACAGCGGGGGGATGGGGTACACCATATATTTT.

V and J are TRBV5-4 and TRBJ1-6; no clear D. With 4 bases removed from V and 9 bases from J, the gap between germline ends came to 17 bases. CDR3 length: 15 residues. Germline assignment: CDR1 SGHNT and CDR2 YYREEE (reference sequence). This CDR3 reads CASSPPAPTGSPLHF. CDR3 in DNA: TGTGCCAGCAGCCCGCCGGCCCCGACGGGTTCACCCCTCCACTTT.

This chain joins TRBV12-5 and TRBJ1-2; D call uncertain. Trimming shortened V by 6 bases and J by 7 bases, and 21 bases separated the two germline ends. Germline values: CDR1 LGHNT, CDR2 FRNRAP. The CDR3 extends over 15 amino acids. The CDR3 here is CASGSFRVRSAGYTF. CDR3 coding DNA: TGTGCTAGTGGCTCATTCCGGGTCCGTAGCGCTGGCTACACCTTC.

The chain carries TRBV5-1 and TRBJ1-1, with D perhaps matching TRBD1 (6 bases). Germline values: CDR1 SGHRS, CDR2 YFSETQ. This CDR3 spans 14 amino acids. V was shortened by 1 base and J by 8 bases, with 15 bases between the two germline ends. The CDR3 loop reads CASSLRAGVGEAFF. The DNA for the CDR3 is TGCGCCAGCAGCTTGAGGGCAGGGGTCGGAGAAGCTTTCTTT.